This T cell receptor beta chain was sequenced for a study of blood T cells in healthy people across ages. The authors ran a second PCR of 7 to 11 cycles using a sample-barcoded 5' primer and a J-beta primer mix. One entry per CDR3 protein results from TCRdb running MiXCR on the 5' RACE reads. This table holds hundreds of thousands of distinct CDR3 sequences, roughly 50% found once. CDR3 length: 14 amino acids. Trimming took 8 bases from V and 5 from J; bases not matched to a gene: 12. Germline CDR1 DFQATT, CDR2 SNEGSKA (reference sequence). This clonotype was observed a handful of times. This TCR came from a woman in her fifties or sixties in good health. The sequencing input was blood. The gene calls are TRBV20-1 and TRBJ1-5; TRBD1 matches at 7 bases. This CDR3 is CSTRGGQTHQPQHF. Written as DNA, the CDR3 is TGCAGTACCAGAGGGGGACAGACCCATCAGCCCCAGCATTTT.